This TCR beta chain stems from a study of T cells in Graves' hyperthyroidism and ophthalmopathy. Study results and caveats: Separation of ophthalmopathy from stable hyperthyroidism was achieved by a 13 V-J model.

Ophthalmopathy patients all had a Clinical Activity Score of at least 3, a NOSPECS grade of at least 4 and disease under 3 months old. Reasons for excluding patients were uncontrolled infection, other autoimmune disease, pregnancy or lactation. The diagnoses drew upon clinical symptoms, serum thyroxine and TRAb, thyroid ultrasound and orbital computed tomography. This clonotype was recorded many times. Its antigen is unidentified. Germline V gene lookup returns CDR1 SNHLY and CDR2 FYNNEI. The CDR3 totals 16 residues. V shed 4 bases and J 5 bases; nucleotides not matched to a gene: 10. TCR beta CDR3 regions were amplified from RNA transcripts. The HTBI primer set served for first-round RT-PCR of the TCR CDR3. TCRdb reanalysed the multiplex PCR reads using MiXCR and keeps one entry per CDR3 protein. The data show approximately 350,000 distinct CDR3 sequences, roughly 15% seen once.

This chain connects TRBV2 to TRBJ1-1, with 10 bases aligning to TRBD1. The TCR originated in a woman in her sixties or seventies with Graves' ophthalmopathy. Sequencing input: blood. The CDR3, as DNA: TGTGCCAGCAGTGTCCCGGGACAGGGGAGAGGGACTGAAGCTTTCTTT. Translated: CASSVPGQGRGTEAFF.